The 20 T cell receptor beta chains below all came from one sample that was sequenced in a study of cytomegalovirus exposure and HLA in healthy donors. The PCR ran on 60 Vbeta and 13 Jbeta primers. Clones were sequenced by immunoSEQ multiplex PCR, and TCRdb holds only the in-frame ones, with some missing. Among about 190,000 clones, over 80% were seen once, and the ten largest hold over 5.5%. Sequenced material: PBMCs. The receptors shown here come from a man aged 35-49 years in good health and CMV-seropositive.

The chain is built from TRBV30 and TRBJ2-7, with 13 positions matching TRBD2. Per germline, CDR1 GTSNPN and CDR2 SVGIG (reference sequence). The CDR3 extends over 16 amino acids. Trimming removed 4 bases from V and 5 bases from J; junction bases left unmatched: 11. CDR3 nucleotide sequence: TGTGCCTGGAACACTAGCGGGGGGGAATTGCGGGACGAGCAGTACTTC. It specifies CAWNTSGGELRDEQYF.

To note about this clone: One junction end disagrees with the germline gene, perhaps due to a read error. CDR3 in DNA: TGTGCTAGCAGCTTAAGGGCAGGGGGCGCGCCAGATACGCAGTATTTT. This translates into CASSLRAGGAPDTQYF. V usage is TRBV7-7 and J usage is TRBJ2-3; TRBD1 aligns across 8 bases. The CDR3 totals 16 residues. Germline V lookup: CDR1 SSHAT, CDR2 FNYEAQ (reference sequence).

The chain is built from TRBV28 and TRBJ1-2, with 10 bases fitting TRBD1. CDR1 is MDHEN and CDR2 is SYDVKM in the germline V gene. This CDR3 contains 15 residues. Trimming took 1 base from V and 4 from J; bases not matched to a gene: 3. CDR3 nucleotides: TGTGCCAGCAGTTTATCAGGGGACAGGGGCTATGGCTACACCTTC. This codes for CASSLSGDRGYGYTF.

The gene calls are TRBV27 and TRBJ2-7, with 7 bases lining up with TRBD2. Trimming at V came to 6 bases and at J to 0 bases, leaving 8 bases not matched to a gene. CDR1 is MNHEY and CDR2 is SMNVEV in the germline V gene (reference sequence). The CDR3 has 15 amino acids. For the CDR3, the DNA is TGTGCCAGCAGCCCCAGGTGGGGGGGCTCCTACGAGCAGTACTTC. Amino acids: CASSPRWGGSYEQYF.

CDR3 region: CASAVTGGLNTEAFF. CDR3 coding DNA: TGTGCTAGTGCCGTGACAGGGGGACTGAACACTGAAGCTTTCTTT. V usage is TRBV12-5 and J usage is TRBJ1-1; 9 bases match TRBD1. V was clipped by 7 bases and J by 0 bases; unmatched bases: 6. The CDR3 loop spans 15 amino acids. The V gene's germline CDR1 is LGHNT and CDR2 FRNRAP.

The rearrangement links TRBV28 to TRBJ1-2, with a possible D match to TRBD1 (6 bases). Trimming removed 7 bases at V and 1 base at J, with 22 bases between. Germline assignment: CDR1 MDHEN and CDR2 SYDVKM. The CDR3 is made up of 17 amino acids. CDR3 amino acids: CASNTPQGQYVNYGYTF. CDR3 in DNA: TGTGCCAGCAATACACCCCAGGGGCAGTATGTTAACTATGGCTACACCTTC.

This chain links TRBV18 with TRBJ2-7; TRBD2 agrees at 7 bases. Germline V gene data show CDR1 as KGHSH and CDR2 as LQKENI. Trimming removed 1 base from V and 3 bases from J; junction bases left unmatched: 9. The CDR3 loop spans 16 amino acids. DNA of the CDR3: TGTGCCAGCTCACCACTCTCCCGGGGGGTACGCTACGAGCAGTACTTC. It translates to CASSPLSRGVRYEQYF.

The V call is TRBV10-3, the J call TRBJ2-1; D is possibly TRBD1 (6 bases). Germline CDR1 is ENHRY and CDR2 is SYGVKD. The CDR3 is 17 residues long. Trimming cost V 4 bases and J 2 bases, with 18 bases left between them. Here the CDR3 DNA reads TGTGCCATCAGTGCGGCCCGAGGGCAGGGGACCTACAATGAGCAGTTCTTC. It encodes CAISAARGQGTYNEQFF.

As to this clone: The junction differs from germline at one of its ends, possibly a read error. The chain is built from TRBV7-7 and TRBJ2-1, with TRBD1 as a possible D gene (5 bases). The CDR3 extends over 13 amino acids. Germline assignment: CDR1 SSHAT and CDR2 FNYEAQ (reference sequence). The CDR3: CASSSRQFDEQFF. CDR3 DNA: TGTGCTAGCAGCTCCCGACAGTTCGATGAGCAGTTCTTC.

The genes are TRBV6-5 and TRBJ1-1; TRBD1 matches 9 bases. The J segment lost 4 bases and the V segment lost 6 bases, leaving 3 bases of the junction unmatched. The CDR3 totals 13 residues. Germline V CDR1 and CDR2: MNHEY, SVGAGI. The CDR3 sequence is CASRSTGGTEAFF. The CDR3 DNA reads TGTGCCAGCAGATCGACAGGGGGCACTGAAGCTTTCTTT.

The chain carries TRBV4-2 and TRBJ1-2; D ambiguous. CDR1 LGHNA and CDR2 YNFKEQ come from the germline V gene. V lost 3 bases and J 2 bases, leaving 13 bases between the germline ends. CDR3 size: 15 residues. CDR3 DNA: TGTGCCAGCAGCCAGGATCTCTTGAGGAACTATGGCTACACCTTC. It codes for CASSQDLLRNYGYTF.

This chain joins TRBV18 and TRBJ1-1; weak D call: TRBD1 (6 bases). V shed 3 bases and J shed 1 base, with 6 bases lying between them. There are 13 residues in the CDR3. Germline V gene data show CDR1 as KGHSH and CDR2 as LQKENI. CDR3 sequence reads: CASSPGQNTEAFF. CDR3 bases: TGTGCCAGCTCACCGGGACAGAACACTGAAGCTTTCTTT.

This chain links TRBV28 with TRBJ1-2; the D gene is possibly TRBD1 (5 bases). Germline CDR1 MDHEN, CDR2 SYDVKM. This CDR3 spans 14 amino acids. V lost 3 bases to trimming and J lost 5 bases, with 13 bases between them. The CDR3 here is CASSLGGGAYGYTF. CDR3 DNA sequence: TGTGCCAGCAGTTTGGGGGGAGGGGCTTATGGCTACACCTTC.

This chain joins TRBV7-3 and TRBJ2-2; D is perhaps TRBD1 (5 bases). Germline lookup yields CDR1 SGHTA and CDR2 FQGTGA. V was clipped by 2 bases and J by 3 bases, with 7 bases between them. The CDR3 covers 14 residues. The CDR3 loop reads CASSLQGYTGELFF. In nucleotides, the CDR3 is TGTGCCAGCAGCTTACAGGGATACACCGGGGAGCTGTTTTTT. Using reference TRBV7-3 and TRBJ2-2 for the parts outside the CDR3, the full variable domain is GAGVSQTPSNKVTEKGKYVELRCDPISGHTALYWYRQSLGQGPEFLIYFQGTGAADDSGLPNDRFFAVRPEGSVSTLKIQRTERGDSAVYLCASSLQGYTGELFFGEGSRLTVL.

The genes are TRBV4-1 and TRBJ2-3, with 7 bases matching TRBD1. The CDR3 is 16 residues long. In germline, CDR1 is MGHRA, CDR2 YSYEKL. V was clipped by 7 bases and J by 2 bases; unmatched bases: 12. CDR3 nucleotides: TGCGCCAGCAAGGGGCAGGGGGATATTATCACAGATACGCAGTATTTT. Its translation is CASKGQGDIITDTQYF.

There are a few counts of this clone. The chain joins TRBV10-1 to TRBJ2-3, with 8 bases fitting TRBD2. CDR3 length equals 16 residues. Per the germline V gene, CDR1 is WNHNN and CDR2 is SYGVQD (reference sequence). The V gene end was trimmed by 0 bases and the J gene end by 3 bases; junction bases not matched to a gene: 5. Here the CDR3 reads CASSESGGGRTDTQYF. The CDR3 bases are TGCGCCAGCAGTGAGTCCGGGGGGGGCCGTACAGATACGCAGTATTTT.

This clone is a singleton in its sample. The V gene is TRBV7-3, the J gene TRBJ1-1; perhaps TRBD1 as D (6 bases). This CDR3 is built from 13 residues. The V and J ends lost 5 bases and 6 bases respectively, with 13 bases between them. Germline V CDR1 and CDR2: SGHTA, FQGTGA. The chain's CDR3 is CASSAGAGAEAFF. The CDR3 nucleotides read TGTGCCAGCAGCGCAGGGGCAGGCGCTGAAGCTTTCTTT.

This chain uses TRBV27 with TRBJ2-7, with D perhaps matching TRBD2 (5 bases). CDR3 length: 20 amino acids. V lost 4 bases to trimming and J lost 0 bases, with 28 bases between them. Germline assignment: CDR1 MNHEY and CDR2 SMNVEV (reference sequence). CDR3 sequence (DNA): TGTGCCAGCAGTTCCCAACTAGGGAATGGGAAACGGGGTTCCTCCTACGAGCAGTACTTC. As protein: CASSSQLGNGKRGSSYEQYF.

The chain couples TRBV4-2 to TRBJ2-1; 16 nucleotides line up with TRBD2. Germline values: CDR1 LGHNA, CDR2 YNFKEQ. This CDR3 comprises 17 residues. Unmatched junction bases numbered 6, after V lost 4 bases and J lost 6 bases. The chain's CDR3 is CASSPSGTSGGGNEQFF. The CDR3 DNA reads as TGTGCCAGCAGCCCCTCAGGGACTAGCGGGGGGGGCAATGAGCAGTTCTTC.

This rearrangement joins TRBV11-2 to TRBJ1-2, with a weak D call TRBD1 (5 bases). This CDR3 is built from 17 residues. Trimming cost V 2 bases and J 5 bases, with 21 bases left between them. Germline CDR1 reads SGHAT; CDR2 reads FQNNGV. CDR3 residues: CASSLSPGQGFVYGYTF. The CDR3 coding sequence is TGTGCCAGCAGCTTATCGCCAGGGCAGGGTTTTGTTTATGGCTACACCTTC.